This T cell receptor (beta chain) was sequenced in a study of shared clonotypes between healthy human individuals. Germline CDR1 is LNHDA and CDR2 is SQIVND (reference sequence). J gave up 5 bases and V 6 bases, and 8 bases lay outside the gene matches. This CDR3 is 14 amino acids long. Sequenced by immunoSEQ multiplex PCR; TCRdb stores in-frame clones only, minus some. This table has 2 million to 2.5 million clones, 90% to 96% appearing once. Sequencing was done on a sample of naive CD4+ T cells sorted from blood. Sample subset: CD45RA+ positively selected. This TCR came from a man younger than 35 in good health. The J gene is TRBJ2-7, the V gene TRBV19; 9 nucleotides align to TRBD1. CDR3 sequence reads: CASRNPGQGDEQYF. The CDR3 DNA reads TGTGCCAGTAGAAACCCGGGACAGGGAGACGAGCAGTACTTC.